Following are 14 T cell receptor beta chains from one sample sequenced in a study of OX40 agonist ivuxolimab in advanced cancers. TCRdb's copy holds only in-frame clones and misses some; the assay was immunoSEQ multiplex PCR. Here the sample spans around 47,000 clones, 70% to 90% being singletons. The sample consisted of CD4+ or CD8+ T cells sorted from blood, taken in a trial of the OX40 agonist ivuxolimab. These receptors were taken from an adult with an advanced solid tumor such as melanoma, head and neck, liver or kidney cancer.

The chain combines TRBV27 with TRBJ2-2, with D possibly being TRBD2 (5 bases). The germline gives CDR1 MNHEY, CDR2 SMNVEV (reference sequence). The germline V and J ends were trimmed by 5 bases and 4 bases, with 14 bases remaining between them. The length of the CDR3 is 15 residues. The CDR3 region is CASSPPFRGTGELFF. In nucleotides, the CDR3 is TGTGCCAGCAGTCCCCCCTTCCGGGGCACCGGGGAGCTGTTTTTT.

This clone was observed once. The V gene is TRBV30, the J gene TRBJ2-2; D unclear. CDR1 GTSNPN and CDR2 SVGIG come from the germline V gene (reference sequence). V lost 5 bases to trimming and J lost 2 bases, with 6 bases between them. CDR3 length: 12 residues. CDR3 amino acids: CAWLFNTGELFF. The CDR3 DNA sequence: TGTGCCTGGTTGTTTAACACCGGGGAGCTGTTTTTT.

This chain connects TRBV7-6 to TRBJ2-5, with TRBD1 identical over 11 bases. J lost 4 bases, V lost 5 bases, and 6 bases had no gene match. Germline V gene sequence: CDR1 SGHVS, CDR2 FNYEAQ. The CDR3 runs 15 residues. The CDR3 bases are TGTGCCAGCAGCCACCCGGGACAGGGGGGAGAGACCCAGTACTTC. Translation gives CASSHPGQGGETQYF.

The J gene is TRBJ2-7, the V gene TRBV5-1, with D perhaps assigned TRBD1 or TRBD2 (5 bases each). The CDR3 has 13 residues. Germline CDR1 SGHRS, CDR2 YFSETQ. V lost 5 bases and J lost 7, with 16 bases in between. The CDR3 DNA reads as TGCGCCAGCAGTGAGGGGCCCGTTTGGGAGCAGTACTTC. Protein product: CASSEGPVWEQYF.

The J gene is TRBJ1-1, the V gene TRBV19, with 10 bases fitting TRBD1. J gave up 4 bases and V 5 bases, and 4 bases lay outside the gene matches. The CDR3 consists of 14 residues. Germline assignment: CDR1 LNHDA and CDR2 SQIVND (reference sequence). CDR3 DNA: TGTGCCAGTAGTGTGACAGGGGGCGTCACTGAAGCTTTCTTT. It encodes CASSVTGGVTEAFF.

The CDR3 DNA sequence: TGTGCCAGCGACCGTCATCTTAGCGGGGGTACCCAAGAGACCCAGTACTTC. Protein sequence: CASDRHLSGGTQETQYF. The chain recombines TRBV7-6 with TRBJ2-5; TRBD2 aligns across 9 bases. The germline V gene has CDR1 SGHVS and CDR2 FNYEAQ. The CDR3 runs 17 residues. V gave up 8 bases and J gave up 1 base; unmatched junction bases: 14.

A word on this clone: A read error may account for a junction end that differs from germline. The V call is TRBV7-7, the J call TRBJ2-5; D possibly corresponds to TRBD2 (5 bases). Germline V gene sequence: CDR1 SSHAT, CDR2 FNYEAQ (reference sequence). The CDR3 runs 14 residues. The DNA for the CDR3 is TGTGCTAGCAGCTTAGGAGCGGTCGAAGAGACCCAGTACTTC. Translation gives CASSLGAVEETQYF. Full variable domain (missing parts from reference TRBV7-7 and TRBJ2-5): GAGVSQSPRYKVTKRGQDVTLRCDPISSHATLYWYQQALGQGPEFLTYFNYEAQPDKSGLPSDRFSAERPEGSISTLTIQRTEQRDSAMYRCASSLGAVEETQYFGPGTRLLVL.

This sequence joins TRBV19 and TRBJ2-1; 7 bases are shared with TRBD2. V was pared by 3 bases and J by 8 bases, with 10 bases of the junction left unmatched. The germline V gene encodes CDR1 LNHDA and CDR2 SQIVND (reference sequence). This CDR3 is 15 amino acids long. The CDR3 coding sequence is TGTGCCAGTAGTATCTTCGCCGGACGGGGGGATGAGCAGTTCTTC. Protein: CASSIFAGRGDEQFF.

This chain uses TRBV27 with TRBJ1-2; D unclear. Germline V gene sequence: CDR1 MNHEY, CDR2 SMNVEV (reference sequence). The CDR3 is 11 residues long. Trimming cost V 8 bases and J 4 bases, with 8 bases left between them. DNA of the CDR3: TGTGCCAGCGGAGCGTTCTATGGCTACACCTTC. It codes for CASGAFYGYTF.

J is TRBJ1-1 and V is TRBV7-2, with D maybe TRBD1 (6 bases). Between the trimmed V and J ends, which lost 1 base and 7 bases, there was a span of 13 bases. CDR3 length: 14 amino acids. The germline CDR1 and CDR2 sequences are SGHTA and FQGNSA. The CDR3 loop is CASSLGNQGIEAFF. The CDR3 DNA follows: TGTGCCAGCAGCTTAGGGAATCAGGGGATTGAAGCTTTCTTT.

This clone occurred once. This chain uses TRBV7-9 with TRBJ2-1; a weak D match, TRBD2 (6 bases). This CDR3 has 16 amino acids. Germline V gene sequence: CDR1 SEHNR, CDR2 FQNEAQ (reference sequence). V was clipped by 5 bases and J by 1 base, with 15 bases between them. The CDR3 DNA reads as TGTGCCAGCAGCCCACTCGCCGGGGGTTCCTACAATGAGCAGTTCTTC. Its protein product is CASSPLAGGSYNEQFF.

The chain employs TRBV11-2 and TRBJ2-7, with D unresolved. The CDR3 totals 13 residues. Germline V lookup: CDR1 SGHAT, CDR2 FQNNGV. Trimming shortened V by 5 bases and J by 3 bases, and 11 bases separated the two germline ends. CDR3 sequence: CASSERHSYEQYF. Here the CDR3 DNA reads TGTGCCAGCAGCGAGAGACACAGCTACGAGCAGTACTTC. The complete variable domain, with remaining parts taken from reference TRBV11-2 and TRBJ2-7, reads EAGVAQSPRYKIIEKRQSVAFWCNPISGHATLYWYQQILGQGPKLLIQFQNNGVVDDSQLPKDRFSAERLKGVDSTLKIQPAKLEDSAVYLCASSERHSYEQYFGPGTRLTVT.

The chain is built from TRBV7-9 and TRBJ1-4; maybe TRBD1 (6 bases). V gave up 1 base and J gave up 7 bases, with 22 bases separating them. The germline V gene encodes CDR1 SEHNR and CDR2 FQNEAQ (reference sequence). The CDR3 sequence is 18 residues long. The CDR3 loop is CASSLVAPGELGIEKLFF. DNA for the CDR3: TGTGCCAGCAGCTTAGTAGCGCCAGGGGAATTAGGAATTGAAAAACTGTTTTTT.

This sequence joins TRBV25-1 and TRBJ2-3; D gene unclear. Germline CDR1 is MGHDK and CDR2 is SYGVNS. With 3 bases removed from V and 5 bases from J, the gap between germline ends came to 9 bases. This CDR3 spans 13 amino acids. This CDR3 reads CASSDLSEDTQYF. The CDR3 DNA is TGTGCCAGCAGTGACCTTTCCGAAGATACGCAGTATTTT.